This T cell receptor (beta chain) was recorded in a study of CD8 T cells in ankylosing spondylitis. Study-wide findings and caveats: In peripheral blood, disease-linked CD8+ clones occurred at relatively low frequencies. There was a TCR beta motif, made of several highly homologous variants, that appeared characteristic of ankylosing spondylitis blood. Certain motif variants had earlier appeared in reactive arthritis synovial fluid and blood.

Making use of molecular barcodes, quantitative 5'-RACE generated TCR beta libraries. MiXCR, applied by TCRdb to the 5' RACE reads, yields one record per CDR3 protein. The sample has roughly 400,000 distinct CDR3 sequences, 20% to 25% seen once. This clonotype was counted only a few times. Its matching antigen is unknown. CDR3 length: 16 residues. J was trimmed by 5 bases and V by 0 bases; bases with no gene match: 7. Per germline, CDR1 SGDLS and CDR2 YYNGEE. The receptor comes from a male donor with ankylosing spondylitis. The specimen was blood, either unsorted or a sorted T cell fraction (not recorded which). The chain has TRBV9 and TRBJ2-3, with TRBD2 matching 9 bases. The CDR3 coding sequence is TGTGCCAGCAGCGTAGGCCCTAGCGGGGCGGGAGATACGCAGTATTTT. It specifies CASSVGPSGAGDTQYF. Full variable domain (missing parts from reference TRBV9 and TRBJ2-3): DSGVTQTPKHLITATGQRVTLRCSPRSGDLSVYWYQQSLDQGLQFLIQYYNGEERAKGNILERFSAQQFPDLHSELNLSSLELGDSALYFCASSVGPSGAGDTQYFGPGTRLTVL.